A selection of T cell receptor beta chains follows, all from one sample in a study of T cell responses to AZD1222 COVID-19 vaccine. Clones were sequenced by immunoSEQ multiplex PCR, and TCRdb holds only the in-frame ones, with some missing. The sample gives 150,000 or so clones, 75% to 95% of which show up once; 1.4% is in the top ten. The source material was peripheral blood, sampled on day 0 of AZD1222 vaccination. These receptors came from an adult in good health. The CDR3 runs from the conserved cysteine through the conserved F or W. A D gene is named only where the DNA matches it firmly. Some rows have no size entry. The others give once, few or many, or a class for an expanded clone.

d_gene,j_gene,v_gene,abundance,CDR3aa,CDR3nt
.,TRBJ2-7,TRBV3-1/TRBV3-2,.,CASSLGRASHEQYF,TGTGCCAGCAGCCTTGGCAGGGCATCCCACGAGCAGTACTTC
.,TRBJ2-7,TRBV18,once,CASSPPAITYEQYF,TGTGCCAGCTCACCACCGGCCATAACCTACGAGCAGTACTTC
.,TRBJ1-3,TRBV27,.,CASAPNSSGNTIYF,TGTGCCAGCGCCCCCAATAGCTCTGGAAACACCATATATTTT
.,TRBJ1-2,TRBV14,.,CASSQDVGWQGYTF,TGTGCCAGCAGCCAAGATGTGGGTTGGCAGGGCTACACCTTC
.,TRBJ2-5,TRBV20-1,.,CSAKQETQYF,TGCAGTGCTAAACAAGAGACCCAGTACTTC
.,TRBJ1-1,TRBV30,.,CAWGRNTEAFF,TGTGCCTGGGGTAGGAACACTGAAGCTTTCTTT
.,TRBJ1-4,TRBV19,.,CAASSIGEKLFF,TGTGCCGCCAGTAGTATCGGTGAAAAACTGTTTTTT
.,TRBJ2-1,TRBV24-1,.,CATSEARSDVDEQFF,TGTGCCACCAGTGAGGCTCGGTCAGACGTGGATGAGCAGTTCTTC
.,TRBJ2-7,TRBV7-9,.,CASSPPLAQGVYEQYF,TGTGCCAGCAGCCCCCCACTAGCCCAGGGCGTCTACGAGCAGTACTTC
TRBD1,TRBJ2-7,TRBV29-1,.,CSVLGQGAYEQYF,TGCAGCGTCCTAGGACAGGGGGCCTACGAGCAGTACTTC
TRBD2,TRBJ2-1,TRBV6-4,.,CASSEGLAGAGNEQFF,TGTGCCAGCAGTGAGGGGCTAGCGGGAGCGGGCAATGAGCAGTTCTTC
TRBD2,TRBJ2-4,TRBV6-2/TRBV6-3,once,CASSYRSSIGGALYIQYF,TGTGCCAGCAGTTACCGCAGTTCCATCGGGGGGGCCTTATACATTCAGTACTTC
.,TRBJ2-3,TRBV7-2,few,CASSLAGGTGTDTQYF,TGTGCCAGCAGCTTAGCTGGGGGGACAGGCACAGATACGCAGTATTTT
.,TRBJ1-4,TRBV5-1,.,CASSLDGRPNEKLFF,TGCGCCAGCAGCTTGGATGGAAGGCCTAATGAAAAACTGTTTTTT
.,TRBJ1-5,TRBV3-1/TRBV3-2,.,CASSLGGLSNQPQHF,TGTGCCAGCAGCCTAGGGGGTCTTAGCAATCAGCCCCAGCATTTT
.,TRBJ2-4,TRBV18,once,CASSQITGQGFKNIQYF,TGTGCCAGCTCACAAATTACAGGGCAGGGCTTCAAAAACATTCAGTACTTC
.,TRBJ1-2,TRBV6-1,.,CASSEGPTLSYGYTF,TGTGCCAGCAGTGAGGGACCTACTCTGAGCTATGGCTACACCTTC
.,TRBJ2-7,TRBV21-1,.,CASSKKETKVPYEQYF,TGTGCCAGCAGCAAAAAAGAGACAAAAGTCCCCTACGAGCAGTACTTC
.,TRBJ1-4,TRBV19,.,CASSMTGLREEKLFF,TGTGCCAGTAGTATGACGGGGTTGCGTGAAGAAAAACTGTTTTTT
TRBD1,TRBJ2-6,TRBV7-8,once,CASSPTGAGANVLTF,TGTGCCAGCAGCCCCACAGGGGCTGGGGCCAACGTCCTGACTTTC
.,TRBJ1-1,TRBV5-1,once,CASSNIEGTEAFF,TGCGCCAGCAGTAATATTGAGGGGACTGAAGCTTTCTTT
TRBD2,TRBJ2-3,TRBV9,.,CASSVGTSADTQYF,TGTGCCAGCAGCGTAGGGACTAGCGCTGATACGCAGTATTTT
.,TRBJ1-6,TRBV7-6,.,CASSSAAPGLINSPLHF,TGTGCCAGCAGCTCAGCGGCCCCGGGACTGATAAATTCACCCCTCCACTTT
.,TRBJ1-3,TRBV5-6,once,CASSLLESHSGNTIYF,TGTGCCAGCAGCTTGTTGGAGTCTCACTCTGGAAACACCATATATTTT
.,TRBJ2-1,TRBV30,.,CAWSVGQGLYNEQFF,TGTGCCTGGAGTGTCGGGCAGGGTCTCTACAATGAGCAGTTCTTC
.,TRBJ2-7,TRBV6-5,.,CASTRGYEQYF,TGTGCCAGCACCCGGGGGTACGAGCAGTACTTC
.,TRBJ1-1,TRBV30,.,CAWSVRLGTEAFF,TGTGCCTGGAGTGTAAGGCTCGGGACCGAAGCTTTCTTT
.,TRBJ1-2,TRBV6-5,.,CASSYSTAVHYGYTF,TGTGCCAGCAGTTACTCGACCGCGGTCCACTATGGCTACACCTTC
TRBD2,TRBJ2-5,TRBV2,once,CASMAGVEETQYF,TGTGCCAGCATGGCGGGGGTGGAAGAGACCCAGTACTTC
TRBD2,TRBJ2-3,TRBV7-2,.,CASSLATSGGADTQYF,TGTGCCAGCAGCTTAGCGACTAGCGGGGGGGCAGATACGCAGTATTTT
TRBD2,TRBJ2-3,TRBV7-2,.,CASSSGRLAGISDTQYF,TGTGCCAGCAGCTCGGGGCGGCTAGCGGGGATTTCAGATACGCAGTATTTT
.,TRBJ2-3,TRBV6-2/TRBV6-3,.,CASSSGVRTDTQYF,TGTGCCAGCAGTTCAGGGGTGAGGACAGATACGCAGTATTTT
.,TRBJ1-1,TRBV5-5,.,CASSLGLGDTEAFF,TGTGCCAGCAGCTTGGGTTTGGGGGACACTGAAGCTTTCTTT
.,TRBJ2-5,TRBV18,.,CASSPSPAIETQYF,TGTGCCAGCTCACCAAGTCCCGCTATAGAGACCCAGTACTTC
TRBD1,TRBJ1-3,TRBV7-8,.,CASSTLFRDSRKQAIYF,TGTGCCAGCAGCACCTTGTTCCGGGACAGCCGGAAACAAGCCATATATTTT
.,TRBJ1-2,TRBV6-2/TRBV6-3,once,CASSYGDYGYTF,TGTGCCAGCAGTTACGGTGACTATGGCTACACCTTC
.,TRBJ1-3,TRBV6-6,few,CATSMWRDTIYF,TGTGCCACATCCATGTGGCGGGACACCATATATTTT
.,TRBJ2-1,TRBV5-1,.,CASSLGGGSYNEQFF,TGCGCCAGCAGCTTGGGAGGGGGCTCCTACAATGAGCAGTTCTTC
TRBD1,TRBJ1-2,TRBV5-1,.,CASSSGQGVLFGYTF,TGCGCCAGCAGCTCTGGACAGGGGGTCCTGTTCGGCTACACCTTC
.,TRBJ2-1,TRBV5-4,.,CASSLASGENEQFF,TGTGCCAGCAGCTTGGCCTCGGGAGAAAATGAGCAGTTCTTC
.,TRBJ1-6,TRBV10-3,.,CAISETGLRDSPLHF,TGTGCCATCAGTGAGACCGGACTTAGGGATTCACCCCTCCACTTT
.,TRBJ1-5,TRBV6-1,.,CASSEAMPGNQPQHF,TGTGCCAGCAGTGAAGCTATGCCAGGGAATCAGCCCCAGCATTTT
TRBD1,TRBJ1-1,TRBV7-2,.,CASSLDRAGTEAFF,TGTGCCAGCAGCCTCGACAGGGCAGGCACTGAAGCTTTCTTT